Reported below is one TCR beta chain. This specimen comes from a study of blood T cell repertoires in COVID-19. Study overall: Whether acute or convalescent, the COVID-19 samples came from the United States, Italy and Spain. T cells, B-cell-depleted T cells, or PBMCs supplied cDNA or gDNA.

Authors' analysis steps: The assay estimated nucleated cells by amplifying reference gene primers. Assay used: immunoSEQ multiplex PCR; TCRdb lists only in-frame clones, some missing. V, J and clone size are those of that table, while D and trimming were read from the DNA. The table has 200,000 to 300,000 clones, under 90% seen once. The CDR3 extends over 15 amino acids. Germline assignment: CDR1 LNHNV and CDR2 YYDKDF (reference sequence). V was trimmed by 4 bases and J by 3 bases, leaving 15 bases between them. Input material: peripheral blood. V usage is TRBV15 and J usage is TRBJ1-2; tentatively, D is TRBD1 (5 bases). This TCR derives from a man in his 60s with acute or convalescent COVID-19. The CDR3 loop is CATSIRDGGDYGYTF. CDR3 DNA sequence: TGTGCCACCAGCATAAGGGACGGGGGGGACTATGGCTACACCTTC.